Presented here are 13 T cell receptor beta chains from one specimen sequenced in a study of read filtering for tumor transcriptome and immune sequencing. This library used 300 to 450 ng RNA and molecular barcoded adaptors spanning alpha/delta and beta/gamma chains. TCRdb independently ran MiXCR on the reads; one entry per CDR3 protein. The profile shows 8,500 to 9,500 distinct CDR3 sequences, roughly 15% of them singletons. The sample consisted of a population of CD138-negative cells sorted from bone marrow. Every receptor here comes from a donor aged 40 or older with multiple myeloma.

This clonotype was counted only a few times. This may be a read error: a much more frequent sequence differs by one nucleotide. The rearrangement uses TRBV10-3 and TRBJ2-7; 12 nucleotides agree with TRBD1. CDR3 length equals 14 residues. V shed 8 bases, J shed 4 bases, and the junction held 6 bases outside the gene matches. Germline CDR1 is ENHRY and CDR2 is SYGVKD. The DNA for the CDR3 is TGTGCCATCGGCCGGGACAGGGGGCTGTACGAGCAGTACTTC. Protein sequence: CAIGRDRGLYEQYF.

There are many counts of this clonotype. The chain couples TRBV7-2 to TRBJ2-5, with TRBD2 matching 7 bases. The CDR3 runs 14 residues. V shed 5 bases and J 6 bases; nucleotides not matched to a gene: 9. Germline assignment: CDR1 SGHTA and CDR2 FQGNSA. CDR3 loop: CASSPFGGKKTQYF. The CDR3 bases are TGTGCCAGCAGCCCTTTCGGGGGGAAAAAGACCCAGTACTTC.

In regard to this clonotype: A much larger clone is a single base away; this may be a read error. This chain links TRBV5-4 with TRBJ2-6; the D gene is possibly TRBD1 (5 bases). Germline V lookup: CDR1 SGHNT, CDR2 YYREEE (reference sequence). This CDR3 contains 17 residues. The DNA of the CDR3 is TGTGCCAGCAGCTTGGAGGCAGGGCTTTTTGGGGCCAGCGTCCTGACTTTC. It codes for CASSLEAGLFGASVLTF.

This clonotype was found many times. A read error may be the cause here, since a much bigger clone is one base away. The chain joins TRBV7-3 to TRBJ1-1; no reliable D call. The germline gives CDR1 SGHTA, CDR2 FQGTGA. This CDR3 spans 13 amino acids. Trimming took 4 bases from V and 4 from J, leaving 10 bases between them. The DNA for the CDR3 is TGTGCCAGCAGCTCCACAGCTATCACTGAAGCTTTCTTT. This translates into CASSSTAITEAFF.

By frequency in the sample, this clonotype is medium-sized. The CDR3 is CASSLGDGYYEQYF. The CDR3 nucleotides are TGCGCCAGCAGCTTGGGGGACGGATACTACGAGCAGTACTTC. The V gene is TRBV5-1, the J gene TRBJ2-7; D is possibly TRBD1 or TRBD2 (5 bases each). The germline V gene has CDR1 SGHRS and CDR2 YFSETQ. The CDR3 extends over 14 amino acids. V was clipped by 0 bases and J by 3 bases, with 10 bases between them.

This clonotype was counted between two and nine times. A far larger clone is only one base removed, so a read error is likely. The chain is built from TRBV4-1 and TRBJ2-3, with D perhaps TRBD2 (7 bases). The CDR3 runs to 18 residues. V was clipped by 0 bases and J by 7 bases, with 23 bases between them. CDR1 and CDR2 from the germline V gene are MGHRA and YSYEKL. The CDR3 loop is CASSQDAPPGGPNYTQYF. CDR3 DNA sequence: TGCGCCAGCAGCCAAGATGCCCCCCCGGGGGGCCCCAATTATACGCAGTATTTT.

This clonotype showed up many times. This could be a read error, since a much larger clone is one nucleotide away. The genes are TRBV20-1 and TRBJ2-1; tentative D call: TRBD2 (6 bases). Germline lookup yields CDR1 DFQATT and CDR2 SNEGSKA (reference sequence). Trimming shortened V by 3 bases and J by 12 bases, and 15 bases separated the two germline ends. This CDR3 contains 12 residues. The CDR3 DNA reads as TGCAGTGCTAGTTCCCTAGCGAGTGGGCAGTTCTTC. Protein sequence: CSASSLASGQFF.

To note about this clonotype: A read error may be the cause here, since a much bigger clone is one base away. The chain couples TRBV5-4 to TRBJ2-2; 8 nucleotides match TRBD2. Trimming removed 2 bases from V and 1 base from J; junction bases left unmatched: 1. This CDR3 is 15 amino acids long. Germline CDR1 SGHNT, CDR2 YYREEE (reference sequence). Written as DNA, the CDR3 is TGTGCCAGCAGCTTCGGGACTAGGAACACCGGGGAGCTGTTTTTT. It is translated as CASSFGTRNTGELFF.

About this clonotype: A read error may produce the germline difference seen at one junction end. This rearrangement joins TRBV7-9 to TRBJ2-5; D is possibly TRBD1 or TRBD2 (5 bases each). CDR3 length: 12 amino acids. Germline CDR1 and CDR2: SEHNR and FQNEAQ (reference sequence). CDR3 DNA: TGTGCCAGCAGCCCCGGGGCTGGGACCCGGTACTTC. As protein: CASSPGAGTRYF.

The table lists this clonotype with many counts. The chain couples TRBV6-5 to TRBJ2-2; 9 bases line up with TRBD1. Germline CDR1 is MNHEY and CDR2 is SVGAGI. This CDR3 is 15 amino acids long. V was pared by 6 bases and J by 4 bases, with 6 bases of the junction left unmatched. DNA for the CDR3: TGTGCCAGCAGGGTGGGACAGGGATTCACCGGGGAGCTGTTTTTT. Translated: CASRVGQGFTGELFF.

This clonotype has just a few counts. Without the conserved terminal phenylalanine or tryptophan, this CDR3 likely stems from a read error. This chain connects TRBV4-1 to TRBJ1-2; a weak D match, TRBD1 (5 bases). The germline CDR1 and CDR2 sequences are MGHRA and YSYEKL. The CDR3 runs to 16 residues. V lost 0 bases, J lost 8 bases, and 19 bases lay in between. The CDR3: CASSQDQYGGSQGYTS. Written as DNA, the CDR3 is TGCGCCAGCAGCCAAGATCAATACGGGGGATCTCAAGGCTACACCTCC.

This clonotype is medium-sized (0.01 to 0.1%). V is TRBV29-1 and J is TRBJ2-1; tentative D call: TRBD1 (5 bases). Trimming removed 5 bases at V and 8 bases at J, with 16 bases between. This CDR3 spans 13 amino acids. Germline CDR1 and CDR2: SQVTM and ANQGSEA. The CDR3 region has the DNA TGCAGCGTTACGCAGGGTTCCCTGGATGAGCAGTTCTTC. Translating gives CSVTQGSLDEQFF.

This clonotype came up many times. The chain employs TRBV5-1 and TRBJ2-1, with a possible D match to TRBD2 (7 bases). The V gene's germline CDR1 is SGHRS and CDR2 YFSETQ. The length of the CDR3 is 15 residues. V shed 1 base and J shed 4 bases, with 12 bases lying between them. The CDR3 nucleotides are TGCGCCAGCAGCTTGCGGGGGGCGAGATACAATGAGCAGTTCTTC. Its translation: CASSLRGARYNEQFF.